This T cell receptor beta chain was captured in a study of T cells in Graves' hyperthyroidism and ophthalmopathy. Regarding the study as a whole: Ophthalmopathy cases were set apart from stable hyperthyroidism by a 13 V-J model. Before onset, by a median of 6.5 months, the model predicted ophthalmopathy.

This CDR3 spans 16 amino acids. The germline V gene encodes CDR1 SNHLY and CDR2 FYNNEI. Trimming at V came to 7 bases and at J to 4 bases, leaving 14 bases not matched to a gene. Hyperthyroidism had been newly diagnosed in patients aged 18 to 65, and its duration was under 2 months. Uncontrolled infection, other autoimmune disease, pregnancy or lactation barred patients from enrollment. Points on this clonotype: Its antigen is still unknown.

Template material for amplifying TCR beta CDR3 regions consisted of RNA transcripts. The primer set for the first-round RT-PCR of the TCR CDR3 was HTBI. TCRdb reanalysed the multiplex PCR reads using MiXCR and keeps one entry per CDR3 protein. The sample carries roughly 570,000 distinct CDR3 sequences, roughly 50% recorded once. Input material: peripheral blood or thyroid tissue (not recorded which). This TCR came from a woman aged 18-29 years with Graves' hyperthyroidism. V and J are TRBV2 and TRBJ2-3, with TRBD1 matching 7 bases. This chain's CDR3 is CASTPVGGEGADTQYF. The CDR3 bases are TGTGCCAGCACCCCCGTAGGGGGCGAGGGCGCAGATACGCAGTATTTT.